This entry is about one TCR beta chain. Its specificity is unknown. This sample is drawn from a study of T cell responses to AZD1222 COVID-19 vaccine. Background on the study: The analysis combined second doses at about 4 or about 12 weeks. Overall study findings and caveats: Increases in Spike-specific TCR breadth and depth were seen after two AZD1222 doses. Every sample of the repertoires postdated the peak T cell response. Clonal diversity was possibly underestimated, and white British individuals and females predominated among donors.

Data came from immunoSEQ multiplex PCR; TCRdb stores just in-frame clones and leaves some out. The table lists some 100,000 clones, over 75% of them singletons, with 1.3% in the top ten. Trimming left V 8 bases short and J 5 bases short, with 21 bases between. This CDR3 comprises 15 residues. The germline V gene encodes CDR1 MNHEY and CDR2 SVGAGI. Sequencing was performed on peripheral blood, taken on day 0 of AZD1222 vaccination. The gene calls are TRBV6-5 and TRBJ1-2; D uncertain. The clonotype originates from an adult in good health. The CDR3 bases are TGTGCCAGCGGCGCGGATCGGGCGGACGATTATGGCTACACCTTC. This encodes CASGADRADDYGYTF.